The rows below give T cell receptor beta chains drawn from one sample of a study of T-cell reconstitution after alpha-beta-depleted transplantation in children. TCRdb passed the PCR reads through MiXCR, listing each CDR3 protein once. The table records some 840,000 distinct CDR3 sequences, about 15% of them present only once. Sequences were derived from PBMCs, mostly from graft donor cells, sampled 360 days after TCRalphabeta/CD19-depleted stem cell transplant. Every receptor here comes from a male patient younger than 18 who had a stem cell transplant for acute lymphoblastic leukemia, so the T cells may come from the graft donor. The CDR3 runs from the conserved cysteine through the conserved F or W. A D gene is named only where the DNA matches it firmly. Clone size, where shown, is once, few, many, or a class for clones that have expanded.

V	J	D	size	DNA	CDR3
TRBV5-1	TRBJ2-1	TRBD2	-	TGCGCCAGCAGCTTGGAGGGCGGGAGGGCCTGGGAGCAGTTCTTC	CASSLEGGRAWEQFF
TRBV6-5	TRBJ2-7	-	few	TGTGCCAGCAGTTTGGCGGCTCTTCAGCGGGAGCAGTACTTC	CASSLAALQREQYF
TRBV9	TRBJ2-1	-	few	TGTGCCAGCAGCGTAGCTCCCGATATATACAATGAGCAGTTCTTC	CASSVAPDIYNEQFF
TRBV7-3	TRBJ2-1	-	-	TGTGCCAGCAGCTTAAGGGGGGATGTCTCCTACAATGAGCAGTTCTTC	CASSLRGDVSYNEQFF
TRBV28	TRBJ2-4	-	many	TGTGCCAGCAGTTTGACAACCACAAGGACTATTCAGTACTTC	CASSLTTTRTIQYF
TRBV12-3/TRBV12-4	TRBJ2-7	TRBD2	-	TGTGCCAGCAGTCCCTACGGACTAGCGGGCCCCTACGAGCAGTACTTC	CASSPYGLAGPYEQYF
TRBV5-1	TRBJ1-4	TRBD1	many	TGCGCCAGCAGCCTCAGGGACAGCAATGAAAAACTGTTTTTT	CASSLRDSNEKLFF
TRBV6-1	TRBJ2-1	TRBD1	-	TGTGCCAGCAGGCCTAACAGGGGTTACAATGAGCAGTTCTTC	CASRPNRGYNEQFF
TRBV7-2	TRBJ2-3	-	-	TGTGCCAGCAGCTTAGATTCGGGTAGCGTCACAGATACGCAGTATTTT	CASSLDSGSVTDTQYF
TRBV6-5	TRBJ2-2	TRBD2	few	TGTGCCAGCAGTTGGGGGGGAATCTCCGGGGAGCTGTTTTTT	CASSWGGISGELFF
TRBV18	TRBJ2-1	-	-	TGTGCCAGCTCCCCGGTGAAGTGGGAGAGTAATGAGCAGTTCTTC	CASSPVKWESNEQFF
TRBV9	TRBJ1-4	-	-	TGTGCCAGCAGCGCCGGAGCCGGGACACTTAATGAAAAACTGTTTTTT	CASSAGAGTLNEKLFF
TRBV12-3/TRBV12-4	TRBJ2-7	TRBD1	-	TGTGCCAGCAGTAACGGACAGGGCTACTACGAGCAGTACTTC	CASSNGQGYYEQYF
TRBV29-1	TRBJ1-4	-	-	TGCAGCGTTCCCGGGGGCCTTAATGAAAAACTGTTTTTT	CSVPGGLNEKLFF
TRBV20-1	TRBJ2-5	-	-	TGCAGTGGGGCGAGGGGGGTCGGTAGCCCGATAGCCCAAGAGACCCAGTACTTC	CSGARGVGSPIAQETQYF
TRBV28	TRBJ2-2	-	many	TGTGCCAGCAGTTTCCTCAGGGCGAACACCGGGGAGCTGTTTTTT	CASSFLRANTGELFF
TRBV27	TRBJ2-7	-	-	TGTGCCAGCAGTTTATCCCCTCTCTACGAGCAGTACTTC	CASSLSPLYEQYF
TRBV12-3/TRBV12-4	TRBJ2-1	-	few	TGTGCCAGCAGTTTGGCCATCCGCGGGACGTCTGATGAGCAGTTCTTC	CASSLAIRGTSDEQFF
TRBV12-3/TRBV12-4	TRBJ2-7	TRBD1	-	TGTGCCAGCAGGACAGGGGCGGCCTACGAGCAGTACTTC	CASRTGAAYEQYF
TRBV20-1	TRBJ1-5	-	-	TGCAGTGCTAACCAGGGGATCCCGCTTTCTCGGCCCCAGCATTTT	CSANQGIPLSRPQHF
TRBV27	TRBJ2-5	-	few	TGTGCCAGCAGCGGGCACCAGTACTTC	CASSGHQYF
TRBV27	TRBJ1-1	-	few	TGTGCCAGCAGTTTGGGCCCCGGGGTTCTGAACACTGAAGCTTTCTTT	CASSLGPGVLNTEAFF
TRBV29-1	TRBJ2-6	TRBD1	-	TGCAGCGTTGAAGATCGAGTGCTGACCGGGACAGGGGGATTTGGGGCCAACGTCCTGACTTTC	CSVEDRVLTGTGGFGANVLTF
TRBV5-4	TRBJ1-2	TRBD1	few	TGTGCCAGCAGCTTGGGGACAGGGGATGGCTACACCTTC	CASSLGTGDGYTF